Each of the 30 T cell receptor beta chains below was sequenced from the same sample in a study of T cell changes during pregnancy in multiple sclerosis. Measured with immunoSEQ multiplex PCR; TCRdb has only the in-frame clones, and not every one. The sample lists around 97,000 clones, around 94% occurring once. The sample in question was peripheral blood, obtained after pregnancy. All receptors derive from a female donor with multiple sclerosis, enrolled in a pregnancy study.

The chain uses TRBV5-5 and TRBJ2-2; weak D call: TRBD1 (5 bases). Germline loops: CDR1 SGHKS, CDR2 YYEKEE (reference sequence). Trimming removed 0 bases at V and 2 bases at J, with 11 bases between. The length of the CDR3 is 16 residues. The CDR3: CASSLASGLNTGELFF. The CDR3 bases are TGTGCCAGCAGCTTGGCATCAGGGTTAAACACCGGGGAGCTGTTTTTT.

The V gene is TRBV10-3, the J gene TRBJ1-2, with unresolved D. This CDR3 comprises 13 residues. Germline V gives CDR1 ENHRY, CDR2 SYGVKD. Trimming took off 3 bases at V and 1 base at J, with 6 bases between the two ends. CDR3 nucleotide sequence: TGTGCCATCAGTGACCCCGGTAACTATGGCTACACCTTC. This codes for CAISDPGNYGYTF.

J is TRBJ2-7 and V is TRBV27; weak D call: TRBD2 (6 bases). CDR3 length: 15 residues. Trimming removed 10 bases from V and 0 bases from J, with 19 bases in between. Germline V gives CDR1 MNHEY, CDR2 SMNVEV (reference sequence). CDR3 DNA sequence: TGTGCCAACCACCGGGACTCGATCTTCTCCTACGAGCAGTACTTC. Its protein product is CANHRDSIFSYEQYF.

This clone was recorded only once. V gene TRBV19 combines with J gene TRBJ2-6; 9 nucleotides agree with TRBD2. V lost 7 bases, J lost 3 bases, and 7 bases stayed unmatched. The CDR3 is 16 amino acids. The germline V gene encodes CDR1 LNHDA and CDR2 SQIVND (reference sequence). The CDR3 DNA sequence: TGTGCCAGTATAGGGCTAGCGGGAAATGGGGCCAACGTCCTGACTTTC. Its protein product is CASIGLAGNGANVLTF.

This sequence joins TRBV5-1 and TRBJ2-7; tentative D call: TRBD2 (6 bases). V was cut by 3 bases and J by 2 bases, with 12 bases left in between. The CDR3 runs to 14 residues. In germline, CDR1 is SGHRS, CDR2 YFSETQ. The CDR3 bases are TGCGCCAGCAGCTCCGCCGGAGGGGCCTACGAGCAGTACTTC. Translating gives CASSSAGGAYEQYF.

The CDR3 nucleotides read TGTGCCAGTAGTATACTCGGAGAGGTGGGCTATGGCTACACCTTC. It is translated as CASSILGEVGYGYTF. The rearrangement joins TRBV19 to TRBJ1-2; D uncertain. The germline gives CDR1 LNHDA, CDR2 SQIVND (reference sequence). The V end lost 2 bases, the J end lost 4 bases, and 14 bases lay between the germline ends. The CDR3 spans 15 residues.

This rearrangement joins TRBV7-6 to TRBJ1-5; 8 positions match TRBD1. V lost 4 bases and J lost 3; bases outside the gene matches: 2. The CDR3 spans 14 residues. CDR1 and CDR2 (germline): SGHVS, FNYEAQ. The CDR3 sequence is CASSSQGVNQPQHF. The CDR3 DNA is TGTGCCAGCAGCTCACAGGGGGTCAATCAGCCCCAGCATTTT.

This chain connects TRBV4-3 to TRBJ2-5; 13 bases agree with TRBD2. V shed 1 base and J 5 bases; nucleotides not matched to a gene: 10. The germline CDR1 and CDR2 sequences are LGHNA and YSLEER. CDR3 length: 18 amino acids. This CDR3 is CASSQGVGLAGTQETQYF. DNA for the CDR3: TGCGCCAGCAGCCAAGGTGTGGGACTAGCGGGGACACAGGAGACCCAGTACTTC.

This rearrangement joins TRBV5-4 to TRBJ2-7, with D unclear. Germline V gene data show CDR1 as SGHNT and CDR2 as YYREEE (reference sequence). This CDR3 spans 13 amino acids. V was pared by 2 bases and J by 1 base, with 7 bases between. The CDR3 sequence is CASSFTQSYEQYF. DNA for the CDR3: TGTGCCAGCAGCTTCACACAGTCCTACGAGCAGTACTTC.

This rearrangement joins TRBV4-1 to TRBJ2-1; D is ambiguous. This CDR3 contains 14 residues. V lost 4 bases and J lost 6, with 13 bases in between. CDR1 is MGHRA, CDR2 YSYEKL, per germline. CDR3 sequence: CASSLGPGSNEQFF. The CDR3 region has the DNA TGCGCCAGCAGCCTGGGCCCTGGGTCCAATGAGCAGTTCTTC.

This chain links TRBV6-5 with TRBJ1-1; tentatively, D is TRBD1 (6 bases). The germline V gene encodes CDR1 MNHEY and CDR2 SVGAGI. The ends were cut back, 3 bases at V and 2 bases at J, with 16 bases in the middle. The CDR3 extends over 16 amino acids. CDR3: CASSYLPRTENTEAFF. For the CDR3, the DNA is TGTGCCAGCAGTTATCTACCGAGGACAGAAAACACTGAAGCTTTCTTT.

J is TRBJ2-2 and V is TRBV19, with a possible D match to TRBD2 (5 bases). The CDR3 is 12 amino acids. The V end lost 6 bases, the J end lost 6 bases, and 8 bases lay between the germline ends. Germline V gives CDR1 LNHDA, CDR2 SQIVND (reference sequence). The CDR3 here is CASSSGAGELFF. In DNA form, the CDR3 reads TGTGCCAGTAGCTCCGGGGCCGGGGAGCTGTTTTTT.

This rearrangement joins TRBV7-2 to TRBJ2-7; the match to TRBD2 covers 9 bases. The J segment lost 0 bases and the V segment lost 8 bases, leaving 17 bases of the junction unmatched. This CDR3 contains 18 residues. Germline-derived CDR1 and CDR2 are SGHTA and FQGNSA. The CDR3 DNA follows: TGTGCCAGCCGACCTTTGGTTAGCGGGGGACGTATCTCCTACGAGCAGTACTTC. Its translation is CASRPLVSGGRISYEQYF.

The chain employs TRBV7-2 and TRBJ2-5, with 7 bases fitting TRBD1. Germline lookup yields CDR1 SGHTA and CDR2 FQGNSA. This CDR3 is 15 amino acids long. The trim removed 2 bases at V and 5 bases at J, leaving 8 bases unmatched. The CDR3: CASSLRGPAGETQYF. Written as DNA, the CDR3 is TGTGCCAGCAGCTTAAGGGGGCCAGCAGGGGAGACCCAGTACTTC.

The CDR3 here is CASSLAAAPHEQYF. The DNA for the CDR3 is TGTGCCAGCTCTCTAGCAGCCGCTCCTCACGAGCAGTACTTC. This rearrangement joins TRBV6-5 to TRBJ2-7, with D possibly TRBD2 on 5 matching bases. The CDR3 extends over 14 amino acids. CDR1 MNHEY and CDR2 SVGAGI come from the germline V gene. The V end lost 8 bases, the J end lost 5 bases, and 19 bases lay between the germline ends.

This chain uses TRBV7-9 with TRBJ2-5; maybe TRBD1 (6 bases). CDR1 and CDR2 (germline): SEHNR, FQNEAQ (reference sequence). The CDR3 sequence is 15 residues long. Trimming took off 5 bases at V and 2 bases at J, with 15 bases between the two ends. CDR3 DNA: TGTGCCAGCAGCCTATGGGGTCAGGGGCAAGAGACCCAGTACTTC. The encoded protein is CASSLWGQGQETQYF.

As DNA, the CDR3 is TGTGCCAGCAGCTTATTTAGCGGACACCGTAGCAATCAGCCCCAGCATTTT. Translation gives CASSLFSGHRSNQPQHF. V usage is TRBV7-2 and J usage is TRBJ1-5; D might be TRBD1 (5 bases). The CDR3 loop spans 17 amino acids. Per the germline V gene, CDR1 is SGHTA and CDR2 is FQGNSA. Trimming cost V 2 bases and J 0 bases, with 14 bases left between them.

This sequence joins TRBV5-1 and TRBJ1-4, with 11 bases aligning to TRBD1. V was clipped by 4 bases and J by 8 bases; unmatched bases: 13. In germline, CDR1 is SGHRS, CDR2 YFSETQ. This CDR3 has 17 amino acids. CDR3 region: CASSQDRGPTTEEKLFF. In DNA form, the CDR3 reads TGCGCCAGCAGCCAGGACAGGGGGCCTACCACGGAGGAAAAACTGTTTTTT.

In DNA, the CDR3 is TGTGCCAGCAGTGAATCAAACTACGAGCAGTACTTC. Translated, it gives CASSESNYEQYF. The chain links TRBV25-1 to TRBJ2-7; D not certain. V was pared by 1 base and J by 3 bases, with 4 bases between. The CDR3 extends over 12 amino acids. CDR1 and CDR2 from the germline V gene are MGHDK and SYGVNS.

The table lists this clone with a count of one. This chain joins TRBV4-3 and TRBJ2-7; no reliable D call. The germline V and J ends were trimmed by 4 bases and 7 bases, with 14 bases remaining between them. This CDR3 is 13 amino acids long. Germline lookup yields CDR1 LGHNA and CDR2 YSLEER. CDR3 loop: CASSPSAQREQYF. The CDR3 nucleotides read TGCGCCAGCAGCCCTTCAGCCCAGAGGGAGCAGTACTTC.

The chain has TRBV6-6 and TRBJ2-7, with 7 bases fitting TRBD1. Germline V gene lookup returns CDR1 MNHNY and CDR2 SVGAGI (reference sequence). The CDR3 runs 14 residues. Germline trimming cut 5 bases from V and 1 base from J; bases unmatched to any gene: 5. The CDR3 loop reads CASSHRGPSYEQYF. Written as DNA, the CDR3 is TGTGCCAGCAGTCACAGGGGCCCTTCCTACGAGCAGTACTTC.

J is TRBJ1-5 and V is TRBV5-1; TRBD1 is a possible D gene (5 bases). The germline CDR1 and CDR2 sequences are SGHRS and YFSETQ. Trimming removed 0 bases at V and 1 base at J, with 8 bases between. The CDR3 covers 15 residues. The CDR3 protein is CASSLAGYSNQPQHF. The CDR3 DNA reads TGCGCCAGCAGCTTGGCAGGGTACAGCAATCAGCCCCAGCATTTT.

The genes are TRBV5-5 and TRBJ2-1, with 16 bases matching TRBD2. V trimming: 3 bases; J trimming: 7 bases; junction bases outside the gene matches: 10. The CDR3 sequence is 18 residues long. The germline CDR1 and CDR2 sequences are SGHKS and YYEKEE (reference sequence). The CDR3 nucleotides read TGTGCCAGCAGCTCACCGGGACTAGCGGGAGGGCCGAGGAATGAGCAGTTCTTC. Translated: CASSSPGLAGGPRNEQFF. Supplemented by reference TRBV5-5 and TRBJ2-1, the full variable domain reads DAGVTQSPTHLIKTRGQQVTLRCSPISGHKSVSWYQQVLGQGPQFIFQYYEKEERGRGNFPDRFSARQFPNYSSELNVNALLLGDSALYLCASSSPGLAGGPRNEQFFGPGTRLTVL.

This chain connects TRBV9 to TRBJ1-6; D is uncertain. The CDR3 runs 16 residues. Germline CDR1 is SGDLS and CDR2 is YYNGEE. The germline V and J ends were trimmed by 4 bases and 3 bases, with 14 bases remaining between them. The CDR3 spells CASSPAGGRYNSPLHF. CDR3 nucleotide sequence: TGTGCCAGCAGCCCGGCGGGAGGGCGCTATAATTCACCCCTCCACTTT.

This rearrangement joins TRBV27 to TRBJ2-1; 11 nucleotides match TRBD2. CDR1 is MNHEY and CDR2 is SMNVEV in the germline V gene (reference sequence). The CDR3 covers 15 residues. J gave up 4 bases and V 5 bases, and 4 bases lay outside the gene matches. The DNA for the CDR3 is TGTGCCAGCAGTCTACTAGCGGGAGAGTACAATGAGCAGTTCTTC. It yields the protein CASSLLAGEYNEQFF.

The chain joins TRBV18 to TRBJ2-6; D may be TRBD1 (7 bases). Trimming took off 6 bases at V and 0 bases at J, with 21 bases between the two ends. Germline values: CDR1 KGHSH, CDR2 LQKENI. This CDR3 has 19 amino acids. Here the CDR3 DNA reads TGTGCCAGCTCCCCCCAACAGGACAGGCGGGACTCTGGGGCCAACGTCCTGACTTTC. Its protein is CASSPQQDRRDSGANVLTF. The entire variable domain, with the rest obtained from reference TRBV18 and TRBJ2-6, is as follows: NAGVMQNPRHLVRRRGQEARLRCSPMKGHSHVYWYRQLPEEGLKFMVYLQKENIIDESGMPKERFSAEFPKEGPSILRIQQVVRGDSAAYFCASSPQQDRRDSGANVLTFGAGSRLTVL.

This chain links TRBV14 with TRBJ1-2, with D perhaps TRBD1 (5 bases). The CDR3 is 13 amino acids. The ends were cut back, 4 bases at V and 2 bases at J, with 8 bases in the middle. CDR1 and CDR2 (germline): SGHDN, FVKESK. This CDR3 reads CASSRGANYGYTF. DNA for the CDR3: TGTGCCAGCAGCCGCGGGGCCAACTATGGCTACACCTTC.

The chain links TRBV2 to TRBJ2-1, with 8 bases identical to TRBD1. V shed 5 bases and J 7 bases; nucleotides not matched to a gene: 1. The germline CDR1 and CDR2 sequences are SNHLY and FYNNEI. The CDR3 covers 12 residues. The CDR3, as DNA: TGTGCCAGCAGTAGACAGGGGAATGAGCAGTTCTTC. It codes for CASSRQGNEQFF.

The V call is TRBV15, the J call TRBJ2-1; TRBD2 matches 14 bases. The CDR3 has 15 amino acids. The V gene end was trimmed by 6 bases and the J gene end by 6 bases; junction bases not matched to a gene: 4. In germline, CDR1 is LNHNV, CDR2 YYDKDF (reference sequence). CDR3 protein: CATRPGLAGVNEQFF. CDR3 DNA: TGTGCCACCAGACCGGGACTAGCGGGAGTCAATGAGCAGTTCTTC.

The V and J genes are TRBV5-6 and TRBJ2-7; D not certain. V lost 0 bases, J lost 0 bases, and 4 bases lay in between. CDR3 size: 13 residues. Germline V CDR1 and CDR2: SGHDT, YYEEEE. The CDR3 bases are TGTGCCAGCAGCTTGGAGAGCTCCTACGAGCAGTACTTC. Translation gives CASSLESSYEQYF. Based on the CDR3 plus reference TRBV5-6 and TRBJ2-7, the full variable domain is DAGVTQSPTHLIKTRGQQVTLRCSPKSGHDTVSWYQQALGQGPQFIFQYYEEEERQRGNFPDRFSGHQFPNYSSELNVNALLLGDSALYLCASSLESSYEQYFGPGTRLTVT.